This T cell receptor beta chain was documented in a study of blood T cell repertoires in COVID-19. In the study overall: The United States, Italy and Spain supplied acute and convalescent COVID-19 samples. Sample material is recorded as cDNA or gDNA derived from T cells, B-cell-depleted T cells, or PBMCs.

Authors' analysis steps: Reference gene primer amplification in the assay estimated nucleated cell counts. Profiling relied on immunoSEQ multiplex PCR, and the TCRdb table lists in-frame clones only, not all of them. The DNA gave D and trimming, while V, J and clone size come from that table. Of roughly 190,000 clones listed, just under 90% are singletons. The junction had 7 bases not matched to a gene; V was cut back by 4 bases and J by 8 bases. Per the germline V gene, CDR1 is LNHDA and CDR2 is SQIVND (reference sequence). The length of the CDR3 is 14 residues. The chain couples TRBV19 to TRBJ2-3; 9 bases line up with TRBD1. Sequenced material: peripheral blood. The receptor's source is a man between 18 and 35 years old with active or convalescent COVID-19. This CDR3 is CASSTDRGVGTQYF. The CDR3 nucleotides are TGTGCCAGTAGTACCGACAGGGGGGTCGGTACGCAGTATTTT.